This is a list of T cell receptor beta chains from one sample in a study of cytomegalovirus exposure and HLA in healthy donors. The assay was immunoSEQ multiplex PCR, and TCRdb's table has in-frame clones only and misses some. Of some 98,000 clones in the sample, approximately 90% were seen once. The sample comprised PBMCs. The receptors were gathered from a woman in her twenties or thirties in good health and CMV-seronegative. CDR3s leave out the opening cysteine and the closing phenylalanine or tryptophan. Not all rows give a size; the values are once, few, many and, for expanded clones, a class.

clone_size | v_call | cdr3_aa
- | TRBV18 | ASSPLDRTSTDTQY
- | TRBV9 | ASSVTPRGGSSYNEQF
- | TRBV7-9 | ASSTTGTGRTVREQY
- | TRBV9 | ASSESGVVIEQF
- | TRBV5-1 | ASSHQGQAYEQY
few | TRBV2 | ASTDYWGDEQF
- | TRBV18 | ASSPGTSGSQSGELF
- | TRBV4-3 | ASSLRADQPQH
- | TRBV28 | ASSSLTGPVDTIY
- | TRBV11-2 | ASSLEGPLGRYEQY
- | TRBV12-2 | ASRFQRGTSGTDTQY
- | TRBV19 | ASSTSGQGGSPLH
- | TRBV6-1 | ASSTSGGRETQY
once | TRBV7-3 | ASSLTAWQGGSNTGELF
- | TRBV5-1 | ASSLGSAGGSYEQY
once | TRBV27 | ASSSIAGGNDSPLH
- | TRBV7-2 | ASSPDAGQPQH
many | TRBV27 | ASSLQGANYEQY
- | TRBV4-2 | ASSQAGTTI
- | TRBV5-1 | ASSLRQGSSYEQY
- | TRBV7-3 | AVAGGIITGELF
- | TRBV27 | ASSLVGRGEGGYT
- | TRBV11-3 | ASSFRGTDEQF
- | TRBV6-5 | ASRPTSGGVGQY
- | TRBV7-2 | ASSQLNNQETQY
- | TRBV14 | ASSMSRGWASYEQY
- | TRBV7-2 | ASSFLDRGQAGNTIY
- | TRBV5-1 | ASNRDTDTGELF